The rows below give T cell receptor beta chains drawn from one sample of a study of CD8 T cells in Susac syndrome. Using its own MiXCR run on the immunoSEQ multiplex PCR reads, TCRdb lists one record per CDR3 protein. This table holds about 280,000 distinct CDR3 sequences, about 88% found once. The source material was CD8+ T cells from PBMCs. The receptors shown here come from a human donor with multiple sclerosis. Both conserved end residues are trimmed from each CDR3. Fields, in order: V gene, J gene, clone size, CDR3 protein. Not all rows give a size; the values are once, few, many and, for expanded clones, a class.

TRBV28	TRBJ2-1	-	ASTRTSGGDEQF
TRBV6-5	TRBJ2-1	few	ASSYSAGVTDEQF
TRBV4-1	TRBJ1-1	-	ASSQSDRGNTEAF
TRBV20-1	TRBJ2-2	-	SARAPSGRRAGELF
TRBV7-9	TRBJ2-7	-	ASSLVSVPGEQY
TRBV29-1	TRBJ2-3	few	SVPLTGRPMSTDTQY
TRBV25-1	TRBJ2-5	-	ASSEYIGVRETQY
TRBV20-1	TRBJ1-1	-	SAPSMTYTNTEAF
TRBV20-1	TRBJ2-5	few	SAPTPRSEETQY
TRBV9	TRBJ2-6	-	ATSEGSGANVLT
TRBV28	TRBJ1-5	-	ASSSIKQWANNQPQH
TRBV28	TRBJ2-7	-	ASSLPVERESSYEQY
TRBV25-1	TRBJ2-7	-	ASRDRYFEQY
TRBV7-9	TRBJ2-4	-	ASSSQGGIAKNIQY
TRBV10-3	TRBJ2-7	-	AINPDSGYEQY
TRBV7-6	TRBJ2-1	-	ASTGTEYNEQF
TRBV2	TRBJ1-1	-	ASSGDRDREFSAF
TRBV16	TRBJ1-2	-	ASSQGGDGYT
TRBV27	TRBJ2-5	-	ASSSHWKQETQY
TRBV27	TRBJ2-5	-	ASSRPRETQY
TRBV2	TRBJ2-1	-	ASSVPGLVGEQF
TRBV2	TRBJ2-7	-	ASRGGKYEQY
TRBV27	TRBJ2-3	-	ASSLGKDTQY
TRBV7-2	TRBJ2-3	few	ASSYGLALTSTDTQY
TRBV27	TRBJ2-3	-	AGGATRQYTDTQY
TRBV10-3	TRBJ2-5	-	AISSGIGQETQY
TRBV6-2/TRBV6-3	TRBJ2-7	few	ASSYSSGADEQY
TRBV4-1	TRBJ2-1	-	ASSQVVSYNEQF
TRBV7-9	TRBJ2-1	-	ASSAPGTGGNEQF
TRBV5-4	TRBJ1-1	few	ASSFFCCEAF
TRBV20-1	TRBJ2-1	-	SARVPAGGDEQF
TRBV12-3/TRBV12-4	TRBJ2-5	-	ASSTWSRETEQETQY
TRBV29-1	TRBJ2-7	-	SVVSSTYEQY
TRBV5-6	TRBJ2-3	-	ASSFGEDTQY
TRBV19	TRBJ1-1	-	ASRSGQGMLDTEAF
TRBV10-3	TRBJ2-7	few	AIRKSSGLAYEQY
TRBV30	TRBJ1-4	-	ALTDNNEKLF
TRBV27	TRBJ2-7	-	ASSQAPKNEQY
TRBV9	TRBJ2-5	few	ASSLGTLTQETQY
TRBV20-1	TRBJ2-1	-	SARDQTSGIRNEQF
TRBV14	TRBJ2-3	-	ASSQELWDTQY
TRBV9	TRBJ2-7	-	ASSGGVTNGRYEQY
TRBV20-1	TRBJ2-7	-	SARDSGSSYEQY
TRBV23-1	TRBJ2-7	-	ASSQNRGHEQY
TRBV9	TRBJ1-1	-	ASSASNRGTEAF
TRBV9	TRBJ2-1	-	ASSRSSATYNEQF
TRBV9	TRBJ2-3	-	ASSPPRGAEDRDTQY
TRBV28	TRBJ1-1	-	ASSSNAGTEAF
TRBV16	TRBJ1-3	once	ASSQSGTASSGNTIY
TRBV7-9	TRBJ2-3	-	ASSLRNSFTDTQY
TRBV29-1	TRBJ2-7	-	SAAASSYEQY
TRBV27	TRBJ1-2	-	ASSLSAVGGHLTHIYGYT